These T cell receptor beta chains were read from a single sample in a study of blood T cells in healthy people across ages. TCRdb analysed the 5' RACE reads with MiXCR anew, one entry per CDR3 protein. The sample shows about 700,000 distinct CDR3 sequences, about 34% of them seen only once. What was sequenced was blood. The source of these receptors is a woman older than 75 in good health. CDR3s include the opening cysteine and the closing phenylalanine or tryptophan. Fields, in order: V gene, J gene, D gene, clone size, CDR3 protein, CDR3 DNA. A D gene is named only where the DNA matches it firmly. Size is omitted from some rows. Given values are once, few, many or a class for expanded clones.

TRBV29-1	TRBJ1-1	.	.	CSVEEREGTEAFF	TGCAGCGTTGAAGAGAGGGAGGGCACTGAAGCTTTCTTT
TRBV5-1	TRBJ1-2	.	.	CASSFEGSGYGCTF	TGCGCCAGCAGCTTTGAGGGATCCGGCTATGGCTGCACCTTC
TRBV27	TRBJ2-7	TRBD1	many	CASSQDRWGEQYF	TGTGCCAGCAGTCAGGACAGGTGGGGCGAGCAGTACTTC
TRBV20-1	TRBJ1-2	.	few	CSARVPGIYGYGYTF	TGCAGTGCTAGAGTTCCCGGGATATACGGCTATGGCTACACCTTC
TRBV6-2/TRBV6-3	TRBJ1-6	.	many	CASSYQAINNSPLHF	TGTGCCAGCAGTTACCAGGCCATCAATAATTCACCCCTCCACTTT
TRBV5-1	TRBJ2-5	.	.	CASSLGGIGGEQYF	TGCGCCAGCAGCTTGGGCGGGATTGGAGGGGAGCAGTACTTC
TRBV7-2	TRBJ2-3	.	.	CASSWTAFTDTQYF	TGTGCCAGCAGCTGGACAGCTTTCACAGATACGCAGTATTTT
TRBV6-1	TRBJ1-5	TRBD1	.	CASSVRDSLNQPQHF	TGTGCCAGCAGTGTTCGGGACAGCCTCAATCAGCCCCAGCATTTT
TRBV7-9	TRBJ2-1	.	many	CASRLTGTGTYNEQFF	TGTGCCAGCAGGTTAACCGGGACGGGGACCTACAATGAGCAGTTCTTC
TRBV7-6	TRBJ2-1	TRBD2	.	CASSFGLLSGRRDNEQFF	TGTGCCAGCAGCTTCGGCCTATTAAGCGGGAGGCGGGACAATGAGCAGTTCTTC
TRBV28	TRBJ2-1	.	once	CASSSPGAGYNEQFF	TGTGCCAGCAGTTCACCGGGGGCGGGATACAATGAGCAGTTCTTC
TRBV4-3	TRBJ2-3	.	.	CASSQDGSRSGTQYF	TGCGCCAGCAGCCAAGATGGGTCTAGATCGGGTACGCAGTATTTT
TRBV25-1	TRBJ1-2	.	few	CASSESPPSGYTF	TGTGCCAGCAGTGAATCCCCTCCTTCTGGCTACACCTTC
TRBV6-6	TRBJ1-2	TRBD1	many	CASSPLQGWTVNYGYTF	TGTGCCAGCAGCCCCTTACAGGGGTGGACCGTCAACTATGGCTACACCTTC
TRBV5-1	TRBJ2-7	.	many	CASSHQGLPYEQYF	TGCGCCAGCAGTCATCAGGGGTTACCCTACGAGCAGTACTTC
TRBV6-6	TRBJ2-7	TRBD1	.	CASSYLPGQGLAYF	TGTGCCAGCAGTTACCTACCGGGACAGGGTTTGGCGTACTTC
TRBV20-1	TRBJ2-5	.	many	CSASIPRGAEETQYF	TGCAGTGCTAGTATTCCACGGGGGGCGGAAGAGACCCAGTACTTC
TRBV11-3	TRBJ2-5	TRBD2	few	CASSRGLAGARSETQYF	TGTGCCAGCAGCCGGGGACTAGCGGGGGCCCGATCGGAGACCCAGTACTTC
TRBV20-1	TRBJ2-7	TRBD1	many	CSAWDRRYEQYF	TGCAGTGCCTGGGACAGACGATACGAGCAGTACTTC
TRBV5-6	TRBJ1-4	TRBD1	many	CASSDRQGMGGKLFF	TGTGCCAGCAGCGATCGACAGGGGATGGGCGGAAAACTGTTTTTT
TRBV2	TRBJ2-3	TRBD2	.	CASSGRADTQYF	TGTGCCAGCAGCGGGAGGGCAGATACGCAGTATTTT
TRBV5-1	TRBJ2-3	.	once	CASSVSLRDVPDTQYF	TGCGCCAGCAGTGTGAGTCTCCGGGACGTACCAGATACGCAGTATTTT
TRBV6-2/TRBV6-3	TRBJ1-2	TRBD1	.	CAGSSGTVYGYTF	TGTGCCGGCAGTTCCGGGACAGTCTATGGCTACACCTTC
TRBV7-3	TRBJ2-3	TRBD1	many	CASSLGQGNSDTQYF	TGTGCCAGCAGCTTAGGACAGGGGAATTCAGATACGCAGTATTTT
TRBV4-2	TRBJ1-2	.	.	CASSQGGGRESYGYTF	TGTGCCAGCAGCCAAGGGGGTGGGAGGGAAAGCTATGGCTACACCTTC
TRBV14	TRBJ2-3	.	once	CASSQAGARTQYF	TGTGCCAGCAGCCAAGCAGGGGCTAGGACGCAGTATTTT
TRBV15	TRBJ2-1	.	many	CATSRDLGNEQFF	TGTGCCACCAGCAGAGATCTGGGGAATGAGCAGTTCTTC
TRBV7-2	TRBJ2-7	TRBD2	many	CASSFSNQAGALYEQYF	TGTGCCAGCAGCTTTTCAAATCAAGCGGGGGCCCTCTACGAGCAGTACTTC
TRBV6-2/TRBV6-3	TRBJ1-4	.	few	CASKGGTDGEKLFF	TGTGCCAGCAAAGGTGGAACGGACGGAGAAAAACTGTTTTTT
TRBV28	TRBJ2-7	TRBD2	many	CASSPPGLAGTYEQYF	TGTGCCAGCAGTCCTCCGGGACTAGCGGGGACCTACGAGCAGTACTTC
TRBV4-1	TRBJ1-2	.	.	CASSRDTQNNYGYTF	TGCGCCAGCAGCCGGGACACACAGAACAACTATGGCTACACCTTC
TRBV5-1	TRBJ2-3	.	many	CASSAHATADTQYF	TGCGCCAGCAGCGCCCACGCCACGGCGGATACGCAGTATTTT
TRBV29-1	TRBJ1-1	TRBD1	.	CSVAVQAQGTMNTEAFF	TGCAGCGTTGCCGTCCAGGCACAGGGGACCATGAACACTGAAGCTTTCTTT
TRBV7-6	TRBJ2-5	TRBD2	many	CASSDRLAGGRETQYF	TGTGCCAGCAGCGACCGACTAGCGGGGGGGCGAGAGACCCAGTACTTC
TRBV12-3/TRBV12-4	TRBJ2-3	TRBD1	.	CASRRGQGRDTEYF	TGTGCCAGCAGGAGAGGACAGGGGCGAGATACGGAATATTTT
TRBV5-4	TRBJ1-2	.	.	CASSRPMGGYTF	TGTGCCAGCAGCCGGCCGATGGGTGGCTACACCTTC
TRBV28	TRBJ1-2	TRBD1	many	CASSSSGTAVYGYTF	TGTGCCAGCAGTTCCTCCGGGACAGCAGTATATGGCTACACCTTC
TRBV7-2	TRBJ1-1	.	.	CASSLAGGQGRTEAFF	TGTGCCAGCAGCTTAGCGGGCGGGCAGGGACGCACTGAAGCTTTCTTT
TRBV7-8	TRBJ2-3	TRBD2	many	CASSLWTSGGLDTQYF	TGTGCCAGCAGCCTCTGGACTAGCGGGGGGTTAGATACGCAGTATTTT
TRBV27	TRBJ1-6	TRBD1	many	CASRGRTGEGSPLHF	TGTGCCAGCAGGGGACGGACAGGGGAAGGTTCACCCCTCCACTTT
TRBV27	TRBJ1-2	.	.	CASSSVGQSGGYTF	TGTGCCAGCAGTTCCGTGGGGCAGTCGGGCGGCTACACCTTC
TRBV2	TRBJ2-7	TRBD1	few	CASGAGTEFSYEQYF	TGTGCCAGCGGGGCCGGGACAGAGTTCTCCTACGAGCAGTACTTC
TRBV6-2/TRBV6-3	TRBJ2-1	TRBD1	.	CASRVDRGRVYDEQFF	TGTGCCAGCAGAGTCGACAGGGGGAGAGTCTACGATGAGCAGTTCTTC
TRBV2	TRBJ2-7	TRBD2	many	CASSDRAGGQGEQYF	TGTGCCAGCAGTGACCGGGCGGGGGGGCAGGGCGAGCAGTACTTC
TRBV7-2	TRBJ2-7	TRBD2	few	CASSKAGTSFTYEQYF	TGTGCCAGCAGCAAGGCCGGGACTAGCTTCACCTACGAGCAGTACTTC
TRBV18	TRBJ1-1	TRBD1	.	CASSPLTGSTEAFF	TGTGCCAGCTCACCACTGACAGGGAGCACTGAAGCTTTCTTT
TRBV3-1	TRBJ1-4	.	.	CASSPDGRETRKLFF	TGTGCCAGCAGCCCCGATGGAAGGGAGACGCGAAAACTGTTTTTT
TRBV7-9	TRBJ2-7	.	.	CAGSPRTNEQYF	TGTGCCGGCAGCCCCAGGACCAACGAGCAGTACTTC
TRBV6-5	TRBJ2-1	.	.	CASSSRGDEQFF	TGTGCCAGCAGTAGTAGGGGGGATGAGCAGTTCTTC
TRBV5-1	TRBJ2-2	.	.	CASSRGRANTGELFF	TGCGCCAGCAGTCGGGGCAGGGCTAACACCGGGGAGCTGTTTTTT
TRBV6-5	TRBJ2-7	TRBD2	many	CASSSPRGGSTYEQYF	TGTGCCAGCAGCTCCCCACGCGGGGGGTCAACCTACGAGCAGTACTTC
TRBV20-1	TRBJ2-3	TRBD2	.	CSAPGLAGGREDTQYF	TGCAGTGCTCCGGGACTAGCGGGGGGCCGGGAAGATACGCAGTATTTT
TRBV7-2	TRBJ1-1	.	.	CASSLRGSWTEAFF	TGTGCCAGCAGCTTACGGGGGAGTTGGACTGAAGCTTTCTTT
TRBV28	TRBJ2-7	.	many	CASSPPALDYEQYF	TGTGCCAGCAGTCCCCCCGCCCTGGACTACGAGCAGTACTTC
TRBV20-1	TRBJ1-1	.	many	CSARDTMNTEAFF	TGCAGTGCTAGAGATACCATGAACACTGAAGCTTTCTTT
TRBV29-1	TRBJ2-5	TRBD2	.	CSVAALAGGRYQETQYF	TGCAGCGTTGCAGCTCTAGCGGGGGGCCGCTACCAAGAGACCCAGTACTTC
TRBV6-2/TRBV6-3	TRBJ1-4	.	many	CASSYVPGSEKLFF	TGTGCCAGCAGTTACGTTCCAGGGTCGGAAAAACTGTTTTTT
TRBV7-2	TRBJ2-7	.	many	CASSLGPVSYEQYF	TGTGCCAGCAGCTTAGGCCCCGTATCCTACGAGCAGTACTTC
TRBV9	TRBJ1-1	.	.	CASSVSGARSAGAFF	TGTGCCAGCAGCGTTTCTGGGGCGCGGTCCGCCGGAGCTTTCTTT